This TCR beta chain was sequenced in a study of identical twins. TCRdb independently ran MiXCR on the 5' RACE reads; one entry per CDR3 protein. The sample lists under 500,000 distinct CDR3 sequences, 14% seen once, with about 1% in the top ten. This clonotype was counted a few times. Germline V gene lookup returns CDR1 SQVTM and CDR2 ANQGSEA. V trimming: 4 bases; J trimming: 2 bases; junction bases outside the gene matches: 5. The CDR3 extends over 14 amino acids. The same specimen was also included in a second study, on yellow fever vaccine responses in identical twins.

The chain recombines TRBV29-1 with TRBJ2-7; 10 positions agree with TRBD2. Sequencing input: CD4+ T cells sorted from blood. The TCR originated in a woman between 18 and 29 years old in good health. The CDR3 reads CSVGASGGTYEQYF. In DNA, the CDR3 is TGCAGCGTTGGGGCTAGCGGGGGAACCTACGAGCAGTACTTC.